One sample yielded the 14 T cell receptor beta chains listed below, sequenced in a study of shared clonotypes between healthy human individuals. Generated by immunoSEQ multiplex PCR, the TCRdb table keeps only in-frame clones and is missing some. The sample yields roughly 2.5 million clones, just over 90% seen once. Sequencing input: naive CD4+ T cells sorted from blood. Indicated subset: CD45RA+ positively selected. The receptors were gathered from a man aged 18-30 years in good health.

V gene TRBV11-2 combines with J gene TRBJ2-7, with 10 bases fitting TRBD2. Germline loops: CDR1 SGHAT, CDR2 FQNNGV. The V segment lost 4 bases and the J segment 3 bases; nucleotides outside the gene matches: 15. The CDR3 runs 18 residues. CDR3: CASSWASSGGQTRYEQYF. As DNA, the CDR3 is TGTGCCAGCAGCTGGGCGTCTAGCGGGGGTCAAACCCGCTACGAGCAGTACTTC.

In DNA, the CDR3 is TGTGCCAGCAGTTATAGACAGGGTGAGCCCCAGCATTTT. It is translated as CASSYRQGEPQHF. The chain recombines TRBV6-6 with TRBJ1-5; 7 bases align to TRBD1. J gave up 8 bases and V 3 bases, and 4 bases lay outside the gene matches. There are 13 residues in the CDR3. Germline CDR1 and CDR2: MNHNY and SVGAGI (reference sequence).

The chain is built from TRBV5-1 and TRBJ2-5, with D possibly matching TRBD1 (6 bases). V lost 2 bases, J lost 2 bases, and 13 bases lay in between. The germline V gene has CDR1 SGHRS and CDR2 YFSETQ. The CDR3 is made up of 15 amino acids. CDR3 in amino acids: CASSFSGTKQETQYF. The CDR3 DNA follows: TGCGCCAGCAGCTTTTCCGGGACAAAACAAGAGACCCAGTACTTC.

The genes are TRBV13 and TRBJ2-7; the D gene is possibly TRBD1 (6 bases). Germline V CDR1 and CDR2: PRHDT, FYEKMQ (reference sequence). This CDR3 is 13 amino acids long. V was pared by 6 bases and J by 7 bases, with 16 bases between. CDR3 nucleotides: TGTGCCAGCAGACGCACAGGGTTGGGGGAGCAGTACTTC. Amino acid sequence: CASRRTGLGEQYF.

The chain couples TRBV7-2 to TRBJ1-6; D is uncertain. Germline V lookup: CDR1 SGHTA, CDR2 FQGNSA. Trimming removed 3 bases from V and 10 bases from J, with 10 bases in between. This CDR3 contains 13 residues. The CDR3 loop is CASSFLGSSPLHF. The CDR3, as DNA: TGTGCCAGCAGCTTTCTGGGATCGTCACCCCTCCACTTT.

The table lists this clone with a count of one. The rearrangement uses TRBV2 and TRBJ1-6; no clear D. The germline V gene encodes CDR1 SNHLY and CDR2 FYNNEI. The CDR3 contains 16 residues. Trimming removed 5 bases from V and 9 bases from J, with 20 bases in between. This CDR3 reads CASSPLLRGGISPLHF. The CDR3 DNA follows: TGTGCCAGCAGTCCCCTTTTACGTGGAGGTATTTCACCCCTCCACTTT.

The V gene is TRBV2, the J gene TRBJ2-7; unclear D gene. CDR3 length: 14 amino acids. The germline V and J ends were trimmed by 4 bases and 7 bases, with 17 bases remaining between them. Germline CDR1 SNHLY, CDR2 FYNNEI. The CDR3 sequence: CASSARGRTEEQYF. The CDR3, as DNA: TGTGCCAGCAGTGCCCGAGGACGGACCGAGGAGCAGTACTTC. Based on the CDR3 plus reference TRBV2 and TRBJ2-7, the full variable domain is EPEVTQTPSHQVTQMGQEVILRCVPISNHLYFYWYRQILGQKVEFLVSFYNNEISEKSEIFDDQFSVERPDGSNFTLKIRSTKLEDSAMYFCASSARGRTEEQYFGPGTRLTVT.

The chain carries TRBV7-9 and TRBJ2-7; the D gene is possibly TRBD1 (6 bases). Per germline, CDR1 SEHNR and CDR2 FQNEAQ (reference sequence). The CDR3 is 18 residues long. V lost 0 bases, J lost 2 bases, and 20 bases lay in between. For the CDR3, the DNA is TGTGCCAGCAGCTTAGCCGGGCCCCTTTGGACAGAGACCTACGAGCAGTACTTC. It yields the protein CASSLAGPLWTETYEQYF.

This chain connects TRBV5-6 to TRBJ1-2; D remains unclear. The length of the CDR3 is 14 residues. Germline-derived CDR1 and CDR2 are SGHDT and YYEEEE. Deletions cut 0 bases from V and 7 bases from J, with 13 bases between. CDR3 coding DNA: TGTGCCAGCAGCTTGGTGACCCTCGGAGGTGGCTACACCTTC. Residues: CASSLVTLGGGYTF.

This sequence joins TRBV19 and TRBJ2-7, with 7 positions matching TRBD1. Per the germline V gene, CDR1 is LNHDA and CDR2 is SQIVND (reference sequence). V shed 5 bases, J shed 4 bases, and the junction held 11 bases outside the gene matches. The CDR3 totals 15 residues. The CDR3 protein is CASSETGTARYEQYF. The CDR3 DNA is TGTGCCAGTAGTGAAACCGGGACAGCCCGATACGAGCAGTACTTC.

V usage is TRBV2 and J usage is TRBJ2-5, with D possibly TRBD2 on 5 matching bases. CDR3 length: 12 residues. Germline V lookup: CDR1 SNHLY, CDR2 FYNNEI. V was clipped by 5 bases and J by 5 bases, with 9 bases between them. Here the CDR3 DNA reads TGTGCCAGCAGTACTAGAGGGGAGACCCAGTACTTC. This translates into CASSTRGETQYF. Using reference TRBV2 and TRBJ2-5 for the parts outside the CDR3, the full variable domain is EPEVTQTPSHQVTQMGQEVILRCVPISNHLYFYWYRQILGQKVEFLVSFYNNEISEKSEIFDDQFSVERPDGSNFTLKIRSTKLEDSAMYFCASSTRGETQYFGPGTRLLVL.

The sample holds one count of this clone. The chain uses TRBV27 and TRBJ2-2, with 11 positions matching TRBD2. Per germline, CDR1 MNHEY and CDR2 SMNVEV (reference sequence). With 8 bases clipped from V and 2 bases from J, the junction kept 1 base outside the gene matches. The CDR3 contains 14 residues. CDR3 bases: TGTGCCAGCCGACTAGCGGGAAACACCGGGGAGCTGTTTTTT. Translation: CASRLAGNTGELFF.

CDR3 residues: CSVESGAHTGELFF. The DNA for the CDR3 is TGCAGCGTTGAGTCGGGGGCGCACACCGGGGAGCTGTTTTTT. V usage is TRBV29-1 and J usage is TRBJ2-2, with D perhaps assigned TRBD1 or TRBD2 (6 bases each). CDR1 SQVTM and CDR2 ANQGSEA come from the germline V gene. V was clipped by 3 bases and J by 3 bases, with 11 bases between them. The CDR3 covers 14 residues.

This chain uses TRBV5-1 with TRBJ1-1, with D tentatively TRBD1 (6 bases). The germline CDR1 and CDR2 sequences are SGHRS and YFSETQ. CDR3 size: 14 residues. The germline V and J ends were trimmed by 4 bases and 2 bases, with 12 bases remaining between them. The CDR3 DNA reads TGCGCCAGCAGCAAATCGGACAGTAACACTGAAGCTTTCTTT. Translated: CASSKSDSNTEAFF.